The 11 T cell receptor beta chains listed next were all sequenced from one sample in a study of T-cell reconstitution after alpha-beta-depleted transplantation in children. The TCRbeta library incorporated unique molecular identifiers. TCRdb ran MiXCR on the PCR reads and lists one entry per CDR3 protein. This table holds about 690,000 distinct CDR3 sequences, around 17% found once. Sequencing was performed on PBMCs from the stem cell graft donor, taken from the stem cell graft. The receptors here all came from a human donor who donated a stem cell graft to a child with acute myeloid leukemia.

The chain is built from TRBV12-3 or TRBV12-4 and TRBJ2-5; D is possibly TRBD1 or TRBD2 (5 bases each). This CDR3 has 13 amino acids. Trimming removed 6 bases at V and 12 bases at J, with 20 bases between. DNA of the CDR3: TGTGCCAGCAGACTTCGGGACCGCGTTAGAGAGTACTTC. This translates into CASRLRDRVREYF.

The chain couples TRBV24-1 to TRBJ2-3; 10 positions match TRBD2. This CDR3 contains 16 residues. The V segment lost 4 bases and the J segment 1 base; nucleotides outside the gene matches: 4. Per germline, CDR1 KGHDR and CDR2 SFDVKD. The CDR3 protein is CATSDPTSGGTDTQYF. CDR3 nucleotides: TGTGCCACCAGTGACCCTACTAGCGGGGGCACAGATACGCAGTATTTT.

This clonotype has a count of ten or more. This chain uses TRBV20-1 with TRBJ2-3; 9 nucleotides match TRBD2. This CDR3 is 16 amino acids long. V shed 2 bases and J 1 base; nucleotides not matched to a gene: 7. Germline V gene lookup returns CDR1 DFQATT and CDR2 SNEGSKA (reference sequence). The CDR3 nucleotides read TGCAGTGCTAGAACGCGGGGGGGACCAGGCACAGATACGCAGTATTTT. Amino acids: CSARTRGGPGTDTQYF.

This CDR3 reads CASSYTGDWNEKLFF. CDR3 nucleotide sequence: TGTGCCAGCAGTTATACAGGGGATTGGAATGAAAAACTGTTTTTT. The rearrangement joins TRBV12-3 or TRBV12-4 to TRBJ1-4, with TRBD1 identical over 7 bases. V lost 4 bases, J lost 5 bases, and 7 bases stayed unmatched. The CDR3 consists of 15 residues.

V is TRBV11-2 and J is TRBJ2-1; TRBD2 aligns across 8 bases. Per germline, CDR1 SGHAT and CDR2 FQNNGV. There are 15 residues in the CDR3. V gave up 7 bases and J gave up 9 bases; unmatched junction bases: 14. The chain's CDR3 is CASTLLGTSLPEQFF. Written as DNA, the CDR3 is TGTGCCAGCACTTTACTCGGGACTAGTCTTCCTGAGCAGTTCTTC.

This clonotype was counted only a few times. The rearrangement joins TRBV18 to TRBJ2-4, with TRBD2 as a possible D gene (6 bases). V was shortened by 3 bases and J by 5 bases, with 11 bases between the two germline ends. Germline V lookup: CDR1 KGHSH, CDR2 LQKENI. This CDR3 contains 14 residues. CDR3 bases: TGTGCCAGCTCACCCCAGTGGGGGGAAAACATTCAGTACTTC. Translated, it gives CASSPQWGENIQYF.

The CDR3 is CASSRFSSEGSPLHF. The CDR3 bases are TGTGCCAGCAGCCGTTTTAGTTCGGAAGGATCACCCCTCCACTTT. This sequence joins TRBV5-5 and TRBJ1-6; no firm D call. The CDR3 length is 15 residues. Germline CDR1 reads SGHKS; CDR2 reads YYEKEE (reference sequence). Trimming removed 4 bases from V and 10 bases from J, with 18 bases in between. The whole variable domain, filled in from reference TRBV5-5 and TRBJ1-6, reads DAGVTQSPTHLIKTRGQQVTLRCSPISGHKSVSWYQQVLGQGPQFIFQYYEKEERGRGNFPDRFSARQFPNYSSELNVNALLLGDSALYLCASSRFSSEGSPLHFGNGTRLTVT.

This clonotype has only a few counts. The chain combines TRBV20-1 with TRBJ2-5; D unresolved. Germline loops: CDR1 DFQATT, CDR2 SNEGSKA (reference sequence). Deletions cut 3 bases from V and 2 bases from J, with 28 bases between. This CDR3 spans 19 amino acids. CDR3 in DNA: TGCAGTGCTAGGTCGGTCGGCACGGACGCTGTCATCCGACAAGAGACCCAGTACTTC. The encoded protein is CSARSVGTDAVIRQETQYF.

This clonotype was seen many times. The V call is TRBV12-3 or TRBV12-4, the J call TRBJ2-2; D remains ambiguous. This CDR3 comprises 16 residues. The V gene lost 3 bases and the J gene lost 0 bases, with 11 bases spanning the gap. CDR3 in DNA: TGTGCCAGCAGTTTCGCGTCTCCCGCGAACACCGGGGAGCTGTTTTTT. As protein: CASSFASPANTGELFF.

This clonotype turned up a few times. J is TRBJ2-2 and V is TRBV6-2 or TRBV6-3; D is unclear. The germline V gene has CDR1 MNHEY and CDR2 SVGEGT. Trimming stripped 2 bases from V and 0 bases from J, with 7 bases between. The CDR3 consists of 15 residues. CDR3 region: CASSYRLSNTGELFF. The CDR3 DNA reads TGTGCCAGCAGTTACCGACTTTCGAACACCGGGGAGCTGTTTTTT.

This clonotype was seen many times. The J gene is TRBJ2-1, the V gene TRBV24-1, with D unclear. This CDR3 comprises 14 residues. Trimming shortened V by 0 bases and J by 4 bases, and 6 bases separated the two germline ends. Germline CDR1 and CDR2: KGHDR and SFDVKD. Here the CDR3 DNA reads TGTGCCACCAGTGATTTGGATCAGTACAATGAGCAGTTCTTC. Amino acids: CATSDLDQYNEQFF.